Here is one TCR beta chain with its context. This specimen comes from a study of blood T cell repertoires in COVID-19. In the original processing: The authors estimated nucleated cell counts from reference gene primer amplification. Data came from immunoSEQ multiplex PCR; TCRdb stores just in-frame clones and leaves some out. For V, J and clone size, that table is used; D and trimming come from the DNA. This table holds roughly 200,000 clones, 70% to 90% found once. Germline CDR1 MNHEY, CDR2 SVGAGI. This CDR3 spans 12 amino acids. V dropped 8 bases and J dropped 6 bases, with 11 bases sitting between them.

The TCR sequence derives from a man aged 50 or older with COVID-19, enrolled during active disease. The V and J genes are TRBV6-5 and TRBJ2-1; a possible D gene is TRBD1 (5 bases). The specimen sequenced was peripheral blood. The CDR3 DNA reads TGTGCCAGCTCCGACAGCATCAATGAGCAGTTCTTC. This codes for CASSDSINEQFF.